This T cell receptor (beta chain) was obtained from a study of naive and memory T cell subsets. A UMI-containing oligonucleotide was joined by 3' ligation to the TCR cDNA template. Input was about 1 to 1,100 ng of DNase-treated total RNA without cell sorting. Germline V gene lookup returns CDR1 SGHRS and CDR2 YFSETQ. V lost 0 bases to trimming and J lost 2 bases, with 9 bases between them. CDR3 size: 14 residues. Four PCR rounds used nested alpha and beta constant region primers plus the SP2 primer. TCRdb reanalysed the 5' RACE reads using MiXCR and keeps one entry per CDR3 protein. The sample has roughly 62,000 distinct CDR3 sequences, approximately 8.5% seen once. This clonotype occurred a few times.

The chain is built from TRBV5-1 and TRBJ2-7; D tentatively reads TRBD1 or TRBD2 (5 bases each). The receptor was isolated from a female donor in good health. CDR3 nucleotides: TGCGCCAGCAGCTTGGAGGGGACCACCTACGAGCAGTACTTC. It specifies CASSLEGTTYEQYF.